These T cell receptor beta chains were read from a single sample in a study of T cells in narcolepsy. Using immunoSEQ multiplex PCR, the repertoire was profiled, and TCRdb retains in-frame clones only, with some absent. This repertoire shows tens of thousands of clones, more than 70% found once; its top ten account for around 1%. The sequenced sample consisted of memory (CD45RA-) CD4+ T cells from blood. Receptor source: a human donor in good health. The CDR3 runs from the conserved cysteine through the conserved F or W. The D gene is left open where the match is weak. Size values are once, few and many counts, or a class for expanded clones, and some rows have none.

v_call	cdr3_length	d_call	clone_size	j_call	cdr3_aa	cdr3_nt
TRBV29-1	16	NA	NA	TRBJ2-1	CSVESPQSLIYNEQFF	TGCAGCGTTGAAAGTCCGCAGTCCTTAATCTACAATGAGCAGTTCTTC
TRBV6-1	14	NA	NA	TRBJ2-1	CASTSGPLTHEQFF	TGTGCCAGCACCTCCGGGCCCTTGACACATGAGCAGTTCTTC
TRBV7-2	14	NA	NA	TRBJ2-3	CASSLVSGADTQYF	TGTGCCAGCAGCTTAGTTTCGGGGGCAGATACGCAGTATTTT
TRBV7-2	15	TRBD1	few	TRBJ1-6	CASSTTGTDNSPLHF	TGTGCCAGCAGCACGACAGGGACGGATAATTCACCCCTCCACTTT
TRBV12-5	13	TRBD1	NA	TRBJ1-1	CASGLVLGTGAFF	TGTGCTAGTGGTTTGGTACTCGGGACAGGGGCTTTCTTT
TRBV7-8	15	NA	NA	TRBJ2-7	CASSSRTGMTYEQYF	TGTGCCAGCAGCTCCCGAACCGGGATGACCTACGAGCAGTACTTC
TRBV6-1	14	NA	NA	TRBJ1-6	CAADPDLYNSPLHF	TGTGCCGCCGATCCGGATCTATACAATTCACCCCTCCACTTT
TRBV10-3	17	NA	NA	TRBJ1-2	CAIRNMKDGQLNYGYTF	TGTGCCATCAGGAACATGAAGGACGGACAGTTGAACTATGGCTACACCTTC
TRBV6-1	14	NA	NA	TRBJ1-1	CASSETQVSTEAFF	TGTGCCAGCAGTGAAACACAGGTTAGCACTGAAGCTTTCTTT
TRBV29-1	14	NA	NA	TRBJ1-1	CSVVKGFGRDEAFF	TGCAGCGTTGTCAAGGGATTTGGTCGGGATGAAGCTTTCTTT
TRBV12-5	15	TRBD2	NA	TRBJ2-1	CASGLGLAGGNEQFF	TGTGCTAGTGGTTTAGGACTAGCGGGAGGAAATGAGCAGTTCTTC
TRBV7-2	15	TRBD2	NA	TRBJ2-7	CASSLIWGGGGEQYF	TGTGCCAGCAGCTTAATCTGGGGCGGGGGGGGCGAGCAGTACTTC
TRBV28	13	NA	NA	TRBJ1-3	CASSFSTGNTIYF	TGTGCCAGCAGTTTCAGTACTGGAAACACCATATATTTT
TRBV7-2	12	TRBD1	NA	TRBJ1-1	CASRTGQGKAFF	TGTGCCAGCAGGACCGGACAGGGAAAAGCTTTCTTT
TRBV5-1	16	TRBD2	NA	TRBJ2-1	CASSSGTSGITSEQFF	TGCGCCAGCAGCAGTGGGACTAGCGGAATTACCAGTGAGCAGTTCTTC
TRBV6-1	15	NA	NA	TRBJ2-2	CASSEGRKNTGELFF	TGTGCCAGCAGTGAAGGCAGGAAGAACACCGGGGAGCTGTTTTTT
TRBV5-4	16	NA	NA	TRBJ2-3	CASSLKVTGATDTQYF	TGTGCCAGCAGCTTGAAGGTAACGGGGGCCACAGATACGCAGTATTTT
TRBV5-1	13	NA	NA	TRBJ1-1	CASSRGVNTEAFF	TGCGCCAGCAGCAGGGGGGTTAACACTGAAGCTTTCTTT
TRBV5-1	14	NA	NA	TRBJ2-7	CASSPGLSVGEQYF	TGCGCCAGCAGCCCGGGACTTTCCGTCGGGGAGCAGTACTTC
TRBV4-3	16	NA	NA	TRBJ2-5	CASSQDRVGVGETQYF	TGCGCCAGCAGCCAAGATCGGGTGGGGGTTGGAGAGACCCAGTACTTC
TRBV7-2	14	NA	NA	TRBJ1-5	CASSLRAENQPQHF	TGTGCCAGCAGCTTAAGGGCAGAAAATCAGCCCCAGCATTTT
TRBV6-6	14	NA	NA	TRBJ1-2	CASSYSGQGHGYTF	TGTGCCAGCAGTTACTCAGGGCAGGGGCATGGCTACACCTTC
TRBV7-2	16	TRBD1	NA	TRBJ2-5	CASSENRGLGQETQYF	TGTGCCAGCAGCGAAAACAGGGGGTTAGGGCAAGAGACCCAGTACTTC
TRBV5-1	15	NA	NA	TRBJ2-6	CASSLDRSGANVLTF	TGCGCCAGCAGCTTGGATCGGTCTGGGGCCAACGTCCTGACTTTC